This T cell receptor (beta chain) was identified during a study of shared clonotypes between healthy human individuals. On the study more broadly: Three plates were used per donor for CD4 naive, three for CD4 memory, two for CD8 naive and one for CD8 memory.

The germline V gene has CDR1 LNHDA and CDR2 SQIVND (reference sequence). The V and J ends lost 8 bases and 2 bases respectively, with 19 bases between them. The CDR3 is 16 amino acids. Here immunoSEQ multiplex PCR was the method, and the copy in TCRdb shows in-frame clones only, minus some. The sample has more than 2 million clones, 85% to 95% seen once; the top ten hold roughly 1.7%. Naive CD8 isolation took CD45RO-negative cells positively selected for CCR7 and excluded terminally differentiated effector memory CD45RA+ cells. The receptor was derived from a man between 18 and 35 years old in good health. Some clones in this sample may be carry-over from other donors' samples. The chain links TRBV19 to TRBJ2-1; maybe TRBD1 (6 bases). Material: naive CD8+ T cells from PBMCs. This chain's CDR3 is CASRPWRTDPYNEQFF. The CDR3 DNA reads TGTGCCAGTCGACCGTGGAGGACAGACCCCTACAATGAGCAGTTCTTC. Full variable domain (remainder filled in from reference TRBV19 and TRBJ2-1): DGGITQSPKYLFRKEGQNVTLSCEQNLNHDAMYWYRQDPGQGLRLIYYSQIVNDFQKGDIAEGYSVSREKKESFPLTVTSAQKNPTAFYLCASRPWRTDPYNEQFFGPGTRLTVL.